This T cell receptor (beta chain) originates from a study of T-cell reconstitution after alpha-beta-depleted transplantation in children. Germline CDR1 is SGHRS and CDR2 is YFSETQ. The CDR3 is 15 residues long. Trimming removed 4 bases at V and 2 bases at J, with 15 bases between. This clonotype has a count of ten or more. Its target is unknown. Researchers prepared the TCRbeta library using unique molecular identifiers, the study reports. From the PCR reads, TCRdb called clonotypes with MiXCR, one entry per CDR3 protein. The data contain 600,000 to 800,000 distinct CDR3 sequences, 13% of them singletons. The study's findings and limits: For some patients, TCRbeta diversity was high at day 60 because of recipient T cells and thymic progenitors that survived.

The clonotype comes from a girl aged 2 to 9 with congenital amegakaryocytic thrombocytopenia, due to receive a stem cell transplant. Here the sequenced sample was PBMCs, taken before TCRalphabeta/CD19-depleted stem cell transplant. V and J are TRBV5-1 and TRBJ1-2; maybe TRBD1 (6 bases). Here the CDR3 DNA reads TGCGCCAGCAGCCAACTGGGGCAGGGGAACTATGGCTACACCTTC. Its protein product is CASSQLGQGNYGYTF.